Here is one TCR beta chain with its context. Its target is unknown. Since no conserved phenylalanine or tryptophan closes the CDR3, a read error is the likely cause. The data stem from a study of cytomegalovirus exposure and HLA in healthy donors. Study overall: When 398 donors were genotyped, around 77% of them were found to fall in the Caucasian-associated ancestry cluster.

V lost 0 bases and J 3 bases, leaving 7 bases between the germline ends. This CDR3 spans 13 amino acids. From germline, CDR1 is SGHRS and CDR2 YFSETQ. Broader study findings: Sequencing likely produced, as an artifact, a cluster of highly shared sequence variants. Reportedly, HLA-A and HLA-B alleles of most subjects were accurately predicted from TCR beta.

PCR was performed using 60 Vbeta and 13 Jbeta primers. Measured with immunoSEQ multiplex PCR; TCRdb has only the in-frame clones, and not every one. Of 95,000 to 100,000 clones in the sample, about four fifths are singletons; the top ten hold roughly 8.8%. The TCR comes from a human donor in good health. Sequencing was performed on PBMCs. The chain has TRBV5-1 and TRBJ2-7; D is ambiguous. The CDR3 is CASSLGHLYEQYL. CDR3 DNA sequence: TGCGCCAGCAGCTTGGGACACCTCTACGAGCAGTACCTC.